Sequencing of this T cell receptor beta chain was carried out in a study of T-cell reconstitution after alpha-beta-depleted transplantation in children. Study results and limitations: Newly generated T cells supplied most T-cell counts and diversity one year post-transplant. Reportedly, only several hundred clones from non-depleted graft cells drove alpha-beta T-cell counts at about two months. Elevated TCRbeta diversity at day 60 was traced, in some patients, to surviving recipient T cells and thymic progenitors.

Losses at the gene ends were 2 bases for V and 2 bases for J; bases not matched to a gene: 9. CDR1 SGHRS and CDR2 YFSETQ come from the germline V gene. This CDR3 comprises 17 residues. As it was prepared, the TCRbeta library received unique molecular identifiers. TCRdb re-called the PCR reads through MiXCR, storing one row per CDR3 protein. The sample gives about 580,000 distinct CDR3 sequences, roughly 24% of which show up once; around 14% is in the top ten. This clonotype was counted once. Antigen unknown. The TCR sequence derives from a boy under three years old who had a stem cell transplant for acute myeloid leukemia, so the T cells may come from the graft donor. The chain combines TRBV5-1 with TRBJ2-3; 9 nucleotides agree with TRBD1. The sequencing here drew on PBMCs, mostly from graft donor cells, taken 360 days after TCRalphabeta/CD19-depleted stem cell transplant. Here the CDR3 reads CASSLTGTGTSTDTQYF. The CDR3 bases are TGCGCCAGCAGCTTAACCGGGACAGGGACCTCCACAGATACGCAGTATTTT.